Each of the 28 T cell receptor beta chains below was sequenced from the same sample in a study of neoadjuvant anti-PD-1 for oral cavity cancer. Indicated time point: after neoadjuvant nivolumab, at surgical resection. Profiling relied on immunoSEQ multiplex PCR, and the TCRdb table lists in-frame clones only, not all of them. The sample lists over 13,000 clones; over 70% were seen once. Sequencing was performed on PBMCs, taken after nivolumab (anti-PD-1) treatment. The receptor set was obtained from a person between 40 and 85 years old with oral cavity squamous cell carcinoma.

The chain uses TRBV6-1 and TRBJ1-2; D is perhaps TRBD1 (6 bases). V shed 7 bases and J shed 7 bases, with 16 bases lying between them. The length of the CDR3 is 13 residues. The germline V gene has CDR1 MNHNS and CDR2 SASEGT. The CDR3 loop is CASTQGGEIGYTF. CDR3 in DNA: TGTGCCAGCACCCAAGGGGGGGAAATTGGCTACACCTTC.

The chain links TRBV6-6 to TRBJ2-5, with D possibly TRBD2 on 5 matching bases. The CDR3 is 12 residues long. Germline assignment: CDR1 MNHNY and CDR2 SVGAGI (reference sequence). V was cut by 6 bases and J by 7 bases, with 12 bases left in between. The CDR3 region is CASREREGTQYF. The CDR3 DNA sequence: TGTGCCAGCAGGGAGAGAGAGGGGACCCAGTACTTC.

The chain recombines TRBV19 with TRBJ1-5, with D tentatively TRBD1 (6 bases). Germline V gene lookup returns CDR1 LNHDA and CDR2 SQIVND (reference sequence). The CDR3 has 12 amino acids. Trimming stripped 6 bases from V and 7 bases from J, with 10 bases between. CDR3 region: CASRLGQQPQHF. CDR3 coding DNA: TGTGCCAGTAGATTGGGACAACAGCCCCAGCATTTT.

A single count supports this clone. The rearrangement uses TRBV5-4 and TRBJ1-4; D unresolved. The germline V gene encodes CDR1 SGHNT and CDR2 YYREEE (reference sequence). This CDR3 comprises 15 residues. The V gene lost 3 bases and the J gene lost 5 bases, with 14 bases spanning the gap. This CDR3 is CASSYLQETNEKLFF. The DNA of the CDR3 is TGTGCCAGCAGCTACCTGCAGGAGACGAATGAAAAACTGTTTTTT.

CDR3 sequence: CASSQEPDNPYNEQFF. DNA for the CDR3: TGCGCCAGCAGCCAAGAACCGGACAACCCCTACAATGAGCAGTTCTTC. The chain is built from TRBV4-1 and TRBJ2-1; D perhaps matches TRBD1 (5 bases). Per the germline V gene, CDR1 is MGHRA and CDR2 is YSYEKL. The CDR3 has 16 amino acids. The V gene lost 0 bases and the J gene lost 2 bases, with 11 bases spanning the gap.

The chain uses TRBV6-1 and TRBJ1-4; D is possibly TRBD1 (5 bases). V gave up 4 bases and J gave up 3 bases, with 15 bases separating them. Germline V gene data show CDR1 as MNHNS and CDR2 as SASEGT. This CDR3 contains 16 residues. In DNA, the CDR3 is TGTGCCAGCAGTGTGGGGCCCCTCGGAGCTAATGAAAAACTGTTTTTT. It specifies CASSVGPLGANEKLFF.

The chain combines TRBV6-4 with TRBJ2-1; D unclear. Between the trimmed V and J ends, which lost 2 bases and 0 bases, there was a span of 2 bases. Germline V gene sequence: CDR1 MRHNA, CDR2 SNTAGT. This CDR3 comprises 13 residues. The CDR3 DNA reads as TGTGCCAGCAGTGACAACTCCTACAATGAGCAGTTCTTC. As protein: CASSDNSYNEQFF.

The V and J genes are TRBV7-9 and TRBJ2-7, with D unresolved. Looked up from germline, CDR1 is SEHNR and CDR2 is FQNEAQ (reference sequence). The V end was cut by 1 base, the J end by 4 bases, with 8 bases between. The CDR3 length is 13 residues. The CDR3 loop reads CASSLVDAYEQYF. As DNA, the CDR3 is TGTGCCAGCAGCTTAGTGGATGCGTACGAGCAGTACTTC.

The table lists this clone with a count of one. The CDR3 coding sequence is TGTGCCACCAGCACAGAGGGGACGGTGAACACTGAAGCTTTCTTT. Translation: CATSTEGTVNTEAFF. This chain links TRBV15 with TRBJ1-1; D may be TRBD1 (5 bases). The CDR3 runs 15 residues. Germline V gene sequence: CDR1 LNHNV, CDR2 YYDKDF (reference sequence). V was cut by 4 bases and J by 0 bases, with 12 bases left in between. Using reference TRBV15 and TRBJ1-1 for the parts outside the CDR3, the full variable domain is DAMVIQNPRYQVTQFGKPVTLSCSQTLNHNVMYWYQQKSSQAPKLLFHYYDKDFNNEADTPDNFQSRRPNTSFCFLDIRSPGLGDTAMYLCATSTEGTVNTEAFFGQGTRLTVV.

The chain has TRBV4-1 and TRBJ1-2; a weak D match, TRBD1 (5 bases). This CDR3 has 14 residues. Germline V lookup: CDR1 MGHRA, CDR2 YSYEKL. V was clipped by 1 base and J by 8 bases, with 14 bases between them. This CDR3 reads CASSQGVGPWGYTF. DNA for the CDR3: TGCGCCAGCAGCCAAGGGGTGGGACCCTGGGGCTACACCTTC.

CDR3 residues: CASSPADSPGEQFF. The CDR3 coding sequence is TGTGCCAGCAGCCCGGCGGATAGTCCGGGTGAGCAGTTCTTC. The rearrangement links TRBV7-3 to TRBJ2-1; D is uncertain. V gave up 5 bases and J gave up 9 bases, with 17 bases separating them. The length of the CDR3 is 14 residues. The germline V gene encodes CDR1 SGHTA and CDR2 FQGTGA.

The V and J genes are TRBV7-8 and TRBJ2-3; TRBD1 aligns across 7 bases. V trimming: 5 bases; J trimming: 4 bases; junction bases outside the gene matches: 15. Germline CDR1 reads SGHVS; CDR2 reads FQNEAQ. This CDR3 region has 17 residues. CDR3 sequence reads: CASSEQGLNYGADTQYF. The CDR3 DNA is TGTGCCAGCAGCGAACAGGGGCTGAACTATGGGGCAGATACGCAGTATTTT.

V gene TRBV6-5 combines with J gene TRBJ2-3; D is tentatively TRBD1 or TRBD2 (5 bases each). From germline, CDR1 is MNHEY and CDR2 SVGAGI. Trimming took 5 bases from V and 1 from J, leaving 10 bases between them. CDR3 size: 14 residues. The CDR3 DNA is TGTGCCAGCAGTCTGGGACGGGGCACAGATACGCAGTATTTT. It codes for CASSLGRGTDTQYF.

The chain is built from TRBV9 and TRBJ2-5; a weak D match, TRBD1 (7 bases). CDR3 size: 16 residues. V shed 0 bases and J shed 4 bases, with 16 bases lying between them. Germline V gene sequence: CDR1 SGDLS, CDR2 YYNGEE. For the CDR3, the DNA is TGTGCCAGCAGCGTAGGGAGGGCCCAGGGGGGAGAGACCCAGTACTTC. It yields the protein CASSVGRAQGGETQYF.

The rearrangement joins TRBV6-5 to TRBJ1-3; D unclear. Germline values: CDR1 MNHEY, CDR2 SVGAGI. This CDR3 contains 13 residues. Trimming shortened V by 2 bases and J by 2 bases, and 4 bases separated the two germline ends. In DNA, the CDR3 is TGTGCCAGCAGTTACGGTACTGGAAACACCATATATTTT. This codes for CASSYGTGNTIYF.

This sequence joins TRBV25-1 and TRBJ2-5; D unresolved. The V end was cut by 0 bases, the J end by 0 bases, with 11 bases between. The CDR3 extends over 16 amino acids. Germline-derived CDR1 and CDR2 are MGHDK and SYGVNS. The CDR3 loop is CASSEYRAEYQETQYF. As DNA, the CDR3 is TGTGCCAGCAGTGAATACCGAGCAGAGTACCAAGAGACCCAGTACTTC.

The chain has TRBV5-1 and TRBJ2-7, with 8 bases matching TRBD2. The length of the CDR3 is 15 residues. CDR1 and CDR2 (germline): SGHRS, YFSETQ. Trimming took 4 bases from V and 6 from J; bases not matched to a gene: 12. The CDR3 nucleotides read TGCGCCAGCAGCGGGAACGGACTAGCAGGTTCCGAGCAGTACTTC. Protein sequence: CASSGNGLAGSEQYF.

The J gene is TRBJ1-1, the V gene TRBV14, with D hard to call. Germline V gene data show CDR1 as SGHDN and CDR2 as FVKESK. V dropped 1 base and J dropped 11 bases, with 14 bases sitting between them. This CDR3 region has 13 residues. The CDR3 loop reads CASSQGLEVSAFF. CDR3 sequence (DNA): TGTGCCAGCAGCCAAGGCCTTGAGGTGAGCGCTTTCTTT.

J is TRBJ1-2 and V is TRBV14; D gene unclear. V was pared by 2 bases and J by 2 bases, with 6 bases between. The CDR3 sequence is 13 residues long. Looked up from germline, CDR1 is SGHDN and CDR2 is FVKESK. As DNA, the CDR3 is TGTGCCAGCAGCCAACAACTAAACTATGGCTACACCTTC. Its translation is CASSQQLNYGYTF.

J is TRBJ1-3 and V is TRBV30; tentative D call: TRBD1 (5 bases). The CDR3 is made up of 16 amino acids. The V gene's germline CDR1 is GTSNPN and CDR2 SVGIG (reference sequence). V dropped 3 bases and J dropped 0 bases, with 15 bases sitting between them. CDR3 region: CAWSGRGSYSGNTIYF. Written as DNA, the CDR3 is TGTGCCTGGAGCGGTAGGGGATCCTACTCTGGAAACACCATATATTTT.

This sequence joins TRBV7-6 and TRBJ2-2, with a weak D call TRBD2 (5 bases). Germline V gene data show CDR1 as SGHVS and CDR2 as FNYEAQ. V lost 5 bases and J lost 3, with 10 bases in between. The CDR3 extends over 14 amino acids. The CDR3 DNA reads TGTGCCAGCAGCCAGGACTCTTACACCGGGGAGCTGTTTTTT. Encoded protein: CASSQDSYTGELFF.

The J gene is TRBJ2-7, the V gene TRBV20-1; no firm D call. V lost 5 bases to trimming and J lost 3 bases, with 8 bases between them. The germline CDR1 and CDR2 sequences are DFQATT and SNEGSKA (reference sequence). This CDR3 spans 11 amino acids. The CDR3 DNA reads TGCAGTGCTCTGGACCGCTACGAGCAGTACTTC. Translating gives CSALDRYEQYF.

This sequence joins TRBV10-1 and TRBJ1-4, with D unclear. The CDR3 covers 13 residues. Per germline, CDR1 WNHNN and CDR2 SYGVQD (reference sequence). Trimming shortened V by 1 base and J by 5 bases, and 5 bases separated the two germline ends. CDR3 DNA sequence: TGCGCCAGCAGTGAGTACGGAAATGAAAAACTGTTTTTT. It translates to CASSEYGNEKLFF.

This chain connects TRBV5-1 to TRBJ2-7, with 8 bases lining up with TRBD1. The length of the CDR3 is 15 residues. Germline V gene data show CDR1 as SGHRS and CDR2 as YFSETQ. V shed 3 bases, J shed 0 bases, and the junction held 5 bases outside the gene matches. CDR3 nucleotides: TGCGCCAGCAGCTCGGACAGGGTGAACTCCTACGAGCAGTACTTC. This gives the protein CASSSDRVNSYEQYF.

The genes are TRBV9 and TRBJ2-7; 9 bases fit TRBD2. The CDR3 length is 15 residues. CDR1 is SGDLS, CDR2 YYNGEE, per germline. The V and J ends lost 2 bases and 3 bases, in that order; junction bases with no gene match: 6. Here the CDR3 DNA reads TGTGCCAGCAGCGTGGGGGCGGGAGGGGACTACGAGCAGTACTTC. Protein: CASSVGAGGDYEQYF.

The V call is TRBV10-2, the J call TRBJ2-2; D gene uncertain. CDR1 is WSHSY and CDR2 is SAAADI in the germline V gene. The CDR3 is 15 residues long. V was cut by 4 bases and J by 5 bases, with 14 bases left in between. The CDR3 protein is CASSGASLWTGELFF. The CDR3 bases are TGCGCCAGCAGTGGAGCGTCCTTGTGGACCGGGGAGCTGTTTTTT.

This clone has a handful of counts. The chain has TRBV19 and TRBJ1-5, with D unclear. The CDR3 runs to 18 residues. Trimming took off 3 bases at V and 0 bases at J, with 18 bases between the two ends. Germline values: CDR1 LNHDA, CDR2 SQIVND (reference sequence). CDR3 loop: CASSIDPPGSYSNQPQHF. DNA of the CDR3: TGTGCCAGTAGTATTGATCCCCCAGGCTCATATAGCAATCAGCCCCAGCATTTT.

This chain connects TRBV7-2 to TRBJ2-7, with D uncertain. The CDR3 is made up of 14 amino acids. The V gene lost 2 bases and the J gene lost 4 bases, with 12 bases spanning the gap. Germline lookup yields CDR1 SGHTA and CDR2 FQGNSA. CDR3 DNA sequence: TGTGCCAGCAGCTTAAAACTCTCCCAGTACGAGCAGTACTTC. Protein sequence: CASSLKLSQYEQYF.